This T cell receptor beta chain came from a study of blood T cell repertoires in COVID-19. Study-wide background: COVID-19 samples from acute and convalescent phases originated in the United States, Italy and Spain. The cDNA or gDNA used as material had been derived from T cells, B-cell-depleted T cells, or PBMCs.

The CDR3 is 16 residues long. CDR1 MGHRA and CDR2 YSYEKL come from the germline V gene. V lost 2 bases to trimming and J lost 7 bases, with 18 bases between them. Original processing methods: Nucleated cell number was recorded as an estimate derived from reference gene primer amplification. Data came from immunoSEQ multiplex PCR; TCRdb stores just in-frame clones and leaves some out. V and J calls plus clone size are reproduced from that table; the DNA served to infer D and trimming. The table has some 220,000 clones, about 83% seen once. This clone was detected ten times or more. The sample comprised peripheral blood. This clonotype was obtained from a woman aged 30 to 39 with COVID-19, enrolled during active disease. The chain has TRBV4-1 and TRBJ2-1; possibly TRBD2 for D (5 bases). The chain's CDR3 is CASSQIFTVARNEQFF. The CDR3, as DNA: TGCGCCAGCAGCCAAATTTTCACCGTAGCGCGGAATGAGCAGTTCTTC.